This entry features one T cell receptor (beta chain) sequence. Its target is not known. The germline CDR1 and CDR2 sequences are MNHEY and SVGAGI. This CDR3 is built from 14 residues. Trimming removed 8 bases at V and 15 bases at J, with 26 bases between. TCRdb keeps only in-frame clones here, not all; method: immunoSEQ multiplex PCR. Among 60,000 to 70,000 clones, around three quarters were seen once, and the ten largest hold 10%. Those patients who had chemo-refractory metastatic non-small-cell lung cancer were given focal radiation along with CTLA-4 blockade through ipilimumab. This sample stems from a study of radiotherapy plus CTLA-4 blockade in lung cancer. About the research overall: With roughly 30% of patients having disease control, objective responses were seen in about 17%. Findings of the study overall: Clones derived from tumor TCRs expanded in blood after radiotherapy plus ipilimumab.

The chain combines TRBV6-5 with TRBJ2-1; TRBD2 is a possible D gene (7 bases). The starting material was peripheral blood, obtained from a patient treated with radiotherapy plus ipilimumab. The TCR comes from a human donor with non-small cell lung cancer who had a complete response to radiotherapy plus ipilimumab. The CDR3 sequence: CASSRGGGQGMTFF. The CDR3 DNA follows: TGTGCCAGCTCCCGGGGCGGGGGCCAGGGTATGACGTTCTTC.